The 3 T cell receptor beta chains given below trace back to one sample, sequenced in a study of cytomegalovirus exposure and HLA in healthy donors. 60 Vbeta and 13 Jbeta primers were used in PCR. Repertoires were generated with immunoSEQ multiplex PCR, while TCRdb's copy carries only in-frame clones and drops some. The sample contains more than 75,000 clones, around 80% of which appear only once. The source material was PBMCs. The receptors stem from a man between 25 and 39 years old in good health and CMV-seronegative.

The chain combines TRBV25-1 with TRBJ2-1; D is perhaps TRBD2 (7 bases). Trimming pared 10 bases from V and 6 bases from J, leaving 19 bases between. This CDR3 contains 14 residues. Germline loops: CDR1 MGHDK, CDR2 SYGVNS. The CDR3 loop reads CATQGGALANEQFF. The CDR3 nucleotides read TGTGCCACCCAAGGGGGGGCTCTAGCCAATGAGCAGTTCTTC. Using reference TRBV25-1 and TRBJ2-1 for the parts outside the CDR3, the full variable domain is EADIYQTPRYLVIGTGKKITLECSQTMGHDKMYWYQQDPGMELHLIHYSYGVNSTEKGDLSSESTVSRIRTEHFPLTLESARPSHTSQYLCATQGGALANEQFFGPGTRLTVL.

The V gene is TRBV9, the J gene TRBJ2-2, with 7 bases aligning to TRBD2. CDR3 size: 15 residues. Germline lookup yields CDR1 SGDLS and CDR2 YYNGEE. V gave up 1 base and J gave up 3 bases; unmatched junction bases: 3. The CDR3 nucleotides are TGTGCCAGCAGCGTAACGGGAGGTCACACCGGGGAGCTGTTTTTT. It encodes CASSVTGGHTGELFF.

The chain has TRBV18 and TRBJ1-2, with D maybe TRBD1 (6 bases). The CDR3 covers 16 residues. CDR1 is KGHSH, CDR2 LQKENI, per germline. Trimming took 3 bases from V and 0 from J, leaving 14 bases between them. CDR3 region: CASSPGQGTSNYGYTF. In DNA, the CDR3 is TGTGCCAGCTCACCGGGGCAGGGGACCTCTAACTATGGCTACACCTTC.